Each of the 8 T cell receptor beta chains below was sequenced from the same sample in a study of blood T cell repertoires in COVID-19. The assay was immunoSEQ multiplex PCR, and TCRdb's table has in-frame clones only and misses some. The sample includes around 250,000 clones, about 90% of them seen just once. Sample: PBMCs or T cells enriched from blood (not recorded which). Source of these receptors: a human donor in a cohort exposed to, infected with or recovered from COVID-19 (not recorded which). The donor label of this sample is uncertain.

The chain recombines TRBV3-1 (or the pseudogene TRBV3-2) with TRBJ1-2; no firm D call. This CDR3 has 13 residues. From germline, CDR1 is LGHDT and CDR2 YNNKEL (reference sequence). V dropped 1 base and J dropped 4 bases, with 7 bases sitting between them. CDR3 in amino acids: CASSQVFFYGYTF. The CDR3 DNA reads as TGTGCCAGCAGCCAAGTTTTCTTCTATGGCTACACCTTC.

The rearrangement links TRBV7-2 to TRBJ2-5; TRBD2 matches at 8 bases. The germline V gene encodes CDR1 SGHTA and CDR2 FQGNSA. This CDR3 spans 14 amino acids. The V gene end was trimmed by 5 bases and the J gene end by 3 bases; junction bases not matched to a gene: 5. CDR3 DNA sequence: TGTGCCAGCAGCCCAGCGGGGGCCAAAGAGACCCAGTACTTC. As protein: CASSPAGAKETQYF.

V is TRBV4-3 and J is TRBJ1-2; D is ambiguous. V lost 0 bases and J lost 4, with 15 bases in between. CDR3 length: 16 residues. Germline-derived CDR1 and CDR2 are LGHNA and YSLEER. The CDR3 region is CASSQDSAAALYGYTF. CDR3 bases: TGCGCCAGCAGCCAAGATTCCGCGGCAGCGCTCTATGGCTACACCTTC.

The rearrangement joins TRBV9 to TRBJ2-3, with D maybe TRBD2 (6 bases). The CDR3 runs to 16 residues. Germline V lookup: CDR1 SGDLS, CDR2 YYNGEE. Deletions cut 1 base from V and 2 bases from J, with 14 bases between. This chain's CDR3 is CASSVRRGEFTDTQYF. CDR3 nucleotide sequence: TGTGCCAGCAGCGTACGGCGCGGGGAGTTCACAGATACGCAGTATTTT.

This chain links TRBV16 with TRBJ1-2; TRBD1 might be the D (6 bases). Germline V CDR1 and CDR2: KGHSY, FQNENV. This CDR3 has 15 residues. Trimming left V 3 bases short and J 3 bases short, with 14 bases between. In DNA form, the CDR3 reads TGTGCCAGCAGCCATCTACAGGGTTTGGACTATGGCTACACCTTC. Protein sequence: CASSHLQGLDYGYTF.

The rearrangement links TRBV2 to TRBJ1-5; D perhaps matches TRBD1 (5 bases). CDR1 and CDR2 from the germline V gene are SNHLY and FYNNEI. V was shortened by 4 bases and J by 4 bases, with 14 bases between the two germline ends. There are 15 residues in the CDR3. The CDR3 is CASSVQDIQNQPQHF. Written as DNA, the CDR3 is TGTGCCAGCAGTGTACAGGATATTCAGAATCAGCCCCAGCATTTT.

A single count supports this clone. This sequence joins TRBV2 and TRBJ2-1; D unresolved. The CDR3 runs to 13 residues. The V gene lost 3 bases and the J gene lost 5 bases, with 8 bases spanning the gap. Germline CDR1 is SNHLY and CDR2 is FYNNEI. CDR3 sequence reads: CASSDPPDNEQFF. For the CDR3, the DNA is TGTGCCAGCAGTGACCCACCAGACAATGAGCAGTTCTTC. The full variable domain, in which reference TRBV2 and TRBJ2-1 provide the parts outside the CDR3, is EPEVTQTPSHQVTQMGQEVILRCVPISNHLYFYWYRQILGQKVEFLVSFYNNEISEKSEIFDDQFSVERPDGSNFTLKIRSTKLEDSAMYFCASSDPPDNEQFFGPGTRLTVL.

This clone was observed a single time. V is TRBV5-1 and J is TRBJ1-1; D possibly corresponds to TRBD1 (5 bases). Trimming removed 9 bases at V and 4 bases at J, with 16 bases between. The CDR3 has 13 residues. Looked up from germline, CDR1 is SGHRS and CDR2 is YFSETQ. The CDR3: CATLPDGGTEAFF. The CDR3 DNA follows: TGCGCCACCCTACCGGACGGGGGCACTGAAGCTTTCTTT.